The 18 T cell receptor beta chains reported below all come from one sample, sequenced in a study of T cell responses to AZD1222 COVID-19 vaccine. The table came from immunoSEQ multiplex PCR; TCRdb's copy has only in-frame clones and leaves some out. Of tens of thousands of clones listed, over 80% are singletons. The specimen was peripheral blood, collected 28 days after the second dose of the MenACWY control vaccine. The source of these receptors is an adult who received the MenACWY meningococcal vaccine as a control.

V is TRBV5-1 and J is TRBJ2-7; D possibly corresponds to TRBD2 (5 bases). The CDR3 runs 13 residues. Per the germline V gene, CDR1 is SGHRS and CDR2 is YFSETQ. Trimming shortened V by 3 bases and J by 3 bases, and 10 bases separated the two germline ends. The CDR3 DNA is TGCGCCAGCAGCTACGGGATACGCTACGAGCAGTACTTC. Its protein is CASSYGIRYEQYF.

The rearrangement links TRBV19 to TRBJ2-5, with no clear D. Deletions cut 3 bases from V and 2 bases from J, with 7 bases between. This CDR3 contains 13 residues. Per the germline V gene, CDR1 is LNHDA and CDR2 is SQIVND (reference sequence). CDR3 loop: CASSINTQETQYF. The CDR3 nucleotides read TGTGCCAGTAGTATCAATACTCAAGAGACCCAGTACTTC.

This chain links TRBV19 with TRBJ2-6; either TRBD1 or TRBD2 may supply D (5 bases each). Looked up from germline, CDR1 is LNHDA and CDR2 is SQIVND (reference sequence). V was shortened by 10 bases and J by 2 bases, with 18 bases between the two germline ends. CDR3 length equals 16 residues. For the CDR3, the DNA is TGTGCCACCGAGGGGACGTCTTCGGCTGGGGCCAACGTCCTGACTTTC. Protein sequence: CATEGTSSAGANVLTF.

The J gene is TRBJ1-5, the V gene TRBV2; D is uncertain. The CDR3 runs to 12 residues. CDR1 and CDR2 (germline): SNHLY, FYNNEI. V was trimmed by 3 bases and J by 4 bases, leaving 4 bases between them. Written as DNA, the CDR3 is TGTGCCAGCAGTGAGGGGAATCAGCCCCAGCATTTT. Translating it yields CASSEGNQPQHF. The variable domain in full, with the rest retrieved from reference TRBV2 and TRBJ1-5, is EPEVTQTPSHQVTQMGQEVILRCVPISNHLYFYWYRQILGQKVEFLVSFYNNEISEKSEIFDDQFSVERPDGSNFTLKIRSTKLEDSAMYFCASSEGNQPQHFGDGTRLSIL.

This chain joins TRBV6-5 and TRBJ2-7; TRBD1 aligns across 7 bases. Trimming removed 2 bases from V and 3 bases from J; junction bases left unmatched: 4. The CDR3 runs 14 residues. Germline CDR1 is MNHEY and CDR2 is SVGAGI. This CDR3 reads CASSYTRDSYEQYF. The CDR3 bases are TGTGCCAGCAGTTACACACGGGACAGCTACGAGCAGTACTTC.

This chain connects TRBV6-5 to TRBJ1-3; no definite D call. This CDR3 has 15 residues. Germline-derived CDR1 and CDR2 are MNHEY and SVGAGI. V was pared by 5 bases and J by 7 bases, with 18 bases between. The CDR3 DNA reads TGTGCCAGCAGTCTACTCGCTTCGGATCTCAACACCATATATTTT. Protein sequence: CASSLLASDLNTIYF.

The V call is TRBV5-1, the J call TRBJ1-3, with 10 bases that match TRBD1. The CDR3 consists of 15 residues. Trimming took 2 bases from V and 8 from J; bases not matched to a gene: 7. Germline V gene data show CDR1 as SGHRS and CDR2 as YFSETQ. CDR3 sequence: CASSFGGQGFDTIYF. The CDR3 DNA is TGCGCCAGCAGCTTTGGGGGACAGGGGTTCGACACCATATATTTT.

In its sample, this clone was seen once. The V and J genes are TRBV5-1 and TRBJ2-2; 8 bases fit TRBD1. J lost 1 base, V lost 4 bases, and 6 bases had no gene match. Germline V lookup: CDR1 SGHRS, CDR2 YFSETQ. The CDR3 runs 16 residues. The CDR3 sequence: CASSAQGVGNTGELFF. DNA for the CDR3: TGCGCCAGCAGCGCACAGGGGGTAGGGAACACCGGGGAGCTGTTTTTT.

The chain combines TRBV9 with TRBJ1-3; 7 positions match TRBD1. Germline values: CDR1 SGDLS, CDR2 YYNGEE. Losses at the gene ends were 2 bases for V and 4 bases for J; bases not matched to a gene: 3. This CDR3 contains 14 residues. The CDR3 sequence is CASSVSGGGNTIYF. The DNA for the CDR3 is TGTGCCAGCAGCGTTTCAGGGGGAGGAAACACCATATATTTT.

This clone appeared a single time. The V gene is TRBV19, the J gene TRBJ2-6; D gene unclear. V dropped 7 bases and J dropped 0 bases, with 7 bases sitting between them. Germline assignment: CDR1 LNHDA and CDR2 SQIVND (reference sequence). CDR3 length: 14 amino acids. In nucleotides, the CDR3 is TGTGCCAGTAAAGGGTTCTCTGGGGCCAACGTCCTGACTTTC. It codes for CASKGFSGANVLTF.

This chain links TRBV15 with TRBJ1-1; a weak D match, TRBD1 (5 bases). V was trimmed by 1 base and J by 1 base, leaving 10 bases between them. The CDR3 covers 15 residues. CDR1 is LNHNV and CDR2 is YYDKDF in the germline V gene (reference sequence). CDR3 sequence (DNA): TGTGCCACCAGCAGAGGTCAGGGATCGAACACTGAAGCTTTCTTT. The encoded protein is CATSRGQGSNTEAFF.

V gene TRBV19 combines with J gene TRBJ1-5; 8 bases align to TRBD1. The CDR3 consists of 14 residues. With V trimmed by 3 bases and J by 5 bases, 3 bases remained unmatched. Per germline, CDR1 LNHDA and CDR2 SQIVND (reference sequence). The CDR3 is CASSIQTGDQPQHF. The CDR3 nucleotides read TGTGCCAGTAGTATCCAGACAGGGGATCAGCCCCAGCATTTT.

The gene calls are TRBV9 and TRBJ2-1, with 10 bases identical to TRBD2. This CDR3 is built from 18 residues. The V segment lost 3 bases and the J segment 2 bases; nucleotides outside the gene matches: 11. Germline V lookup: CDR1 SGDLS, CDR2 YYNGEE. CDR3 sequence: CASSGGLAGDATYNEQFF. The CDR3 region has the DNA TGTGCCAGCAGCGGCGGGCTAGCGGGAGACGCGACCTACAATGAGCAGTTCTTC. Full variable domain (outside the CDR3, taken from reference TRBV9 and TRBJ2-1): DSGVTQTPKHLITATGQRVTLRCSPRSGDLSVYWYQQSLDQGLQFLIQYYNGEERAKGNILERFSAQQFPDLHSELNLSSLELGDSALYFCASSGGLAGDATYNEQFFGPGTRLTVL.

Here the CDR3 DNA reads TGTGCCAGCAGTTACTACGAAACCAATGAGCAGTTCTTC. Protein sequence: CASSYYETNEQFF. V gene TRBV6-2 or TRBV6-3 combines with J gene TRBJ2-1, with no clear D. V lost 1 base, J lost 6 bases, and 7 bases lay in between. The CDR3 has 13 residues. Germline V gives CDR1 MNHEY, CDR2 SVGEGT.

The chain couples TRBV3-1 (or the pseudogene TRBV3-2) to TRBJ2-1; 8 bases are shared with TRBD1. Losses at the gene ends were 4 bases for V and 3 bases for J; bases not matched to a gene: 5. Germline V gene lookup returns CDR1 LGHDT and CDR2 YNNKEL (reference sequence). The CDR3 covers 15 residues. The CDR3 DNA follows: TGTGCCAGCAGCCCAAGAGGACAGGGCTACAATGAGCAGTTCTTC. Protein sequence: CASSPRGQGYNEQFF.

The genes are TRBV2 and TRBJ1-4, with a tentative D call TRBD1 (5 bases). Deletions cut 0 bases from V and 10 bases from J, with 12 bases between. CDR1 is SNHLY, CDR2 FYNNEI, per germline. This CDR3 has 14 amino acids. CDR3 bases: TGTGCCAGCAGTGAAGCAGGGGTGTTAAGAAAACTGTTTTTT. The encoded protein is CASSEAGVLRKLFF.

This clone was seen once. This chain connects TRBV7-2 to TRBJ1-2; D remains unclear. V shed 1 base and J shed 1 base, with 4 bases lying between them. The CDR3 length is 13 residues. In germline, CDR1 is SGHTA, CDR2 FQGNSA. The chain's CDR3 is CASSLGGNYGYTF. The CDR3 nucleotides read TGTGCCAGCAGCTTAGGGGGTAACTATGGCTACACCTTC.

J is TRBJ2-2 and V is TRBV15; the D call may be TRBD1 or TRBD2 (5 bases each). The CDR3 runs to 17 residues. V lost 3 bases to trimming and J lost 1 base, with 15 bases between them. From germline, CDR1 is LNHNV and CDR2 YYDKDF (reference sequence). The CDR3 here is CATSRGDGAGNTGELFF. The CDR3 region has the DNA TGTGCCACCAGCAGGGGCGACGGGGCAGGGAACACCGGGGAGCTGTTTTTT. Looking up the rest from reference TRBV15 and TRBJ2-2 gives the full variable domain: DAMVIQNPRYQVTQFGKPVTLSCSQTLNHNVMYWYQQKSSQAPKLLFHYYDKDFNNEADTPDNFQSRRPNTSFCFLDIRSPGLGDTAMYLCATSRGDGAGNTGELFFGEGSRLTVL.